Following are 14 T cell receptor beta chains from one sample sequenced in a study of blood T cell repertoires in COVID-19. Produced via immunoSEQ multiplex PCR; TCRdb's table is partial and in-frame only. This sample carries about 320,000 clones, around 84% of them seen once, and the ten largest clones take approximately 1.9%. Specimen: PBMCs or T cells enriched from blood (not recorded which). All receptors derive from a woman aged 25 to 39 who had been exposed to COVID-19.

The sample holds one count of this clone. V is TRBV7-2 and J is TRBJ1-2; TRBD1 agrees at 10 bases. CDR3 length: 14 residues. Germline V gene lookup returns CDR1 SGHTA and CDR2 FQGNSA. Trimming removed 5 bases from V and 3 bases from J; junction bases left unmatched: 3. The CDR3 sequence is CASSQDRGDYGYTF. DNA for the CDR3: TGTGCCAGCAGCCAGGACAGGGGGGACTATGGCTACACCTTC.

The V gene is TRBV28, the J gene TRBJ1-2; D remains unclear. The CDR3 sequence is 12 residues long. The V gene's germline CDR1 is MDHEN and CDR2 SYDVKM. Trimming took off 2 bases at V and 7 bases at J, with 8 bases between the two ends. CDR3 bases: TGTGCCAGCAGTTTACTGAGGTCTGGCTACACCTTC. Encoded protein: CASSLLRSGYTF.

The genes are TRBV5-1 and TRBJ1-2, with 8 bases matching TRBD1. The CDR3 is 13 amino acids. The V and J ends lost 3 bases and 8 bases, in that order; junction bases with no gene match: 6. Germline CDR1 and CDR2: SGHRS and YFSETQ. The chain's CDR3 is CASSSQGEEGYTF. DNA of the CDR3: TGCGCCAGCAGCTCACAGGGGGAAGAGGGCTACACCTTC. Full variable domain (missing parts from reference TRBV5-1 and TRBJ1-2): KAGVTQTPRYLIKTRGQQVTLSCSPISGHRSVSWYQQTPGQGLQFLFEYFSETQRNKGNFPGRFSGRQFSNSRSEMNVSTLELGDSALYLCASSSQGEEGYTFGSGTRLTVV.

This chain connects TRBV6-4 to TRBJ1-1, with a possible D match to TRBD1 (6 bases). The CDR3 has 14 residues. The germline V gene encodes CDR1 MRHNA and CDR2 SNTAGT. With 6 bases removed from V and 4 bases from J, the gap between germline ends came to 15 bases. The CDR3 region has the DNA TGTGCCAGCAGCGCCACAGGGCAGGGCACTGAAGCTTTCTTT. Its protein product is CASSATGQGTEAFF.

The CDR3 bases are TGTGCCAGCGGGAGGGGGCTACAAGAGACCCAGTACTTC. Amino acids: CASGRGLQETQYF. This chain connects TRBV15 to TRBJ2-5; 9 nucleotides line up with TRBD2. This CDR3 comprises 13 residues. The V gene's germline CDR1 is LNHNV and CDR2 YYDKDF (reference sequence). The J segment lost 2 bases and the V segment lost 10 bases, leaving 5 bases of the junction unmatched.

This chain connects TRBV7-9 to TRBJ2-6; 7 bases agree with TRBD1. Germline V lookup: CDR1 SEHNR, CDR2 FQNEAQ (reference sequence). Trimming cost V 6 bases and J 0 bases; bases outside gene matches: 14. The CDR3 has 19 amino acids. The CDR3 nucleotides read TGTGCCAGCAGAGGGAGCAGGGGGACAATCCGCTCTGGGGCCAACGTCCTGACTTTC. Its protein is CASRGSRGTIRSGANVLTF.

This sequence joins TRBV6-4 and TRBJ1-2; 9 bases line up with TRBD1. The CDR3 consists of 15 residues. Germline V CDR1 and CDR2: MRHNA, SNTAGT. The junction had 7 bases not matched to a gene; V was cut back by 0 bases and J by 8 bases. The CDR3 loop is CASSDSPTGGQGYTF. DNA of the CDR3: TGTGCCAGCAGTGACTCCCCCACAGGGGGCCAAGGCTACACCTTC.

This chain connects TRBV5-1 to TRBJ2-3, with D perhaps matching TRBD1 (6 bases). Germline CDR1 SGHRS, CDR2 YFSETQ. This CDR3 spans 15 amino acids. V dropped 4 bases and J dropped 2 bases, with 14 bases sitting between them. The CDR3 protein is CASSTNRVVTDTQYF. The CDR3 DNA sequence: TGCGCCAGCAGCACAAACAGGGTAGTCACAGATACGCAGTATTTT.

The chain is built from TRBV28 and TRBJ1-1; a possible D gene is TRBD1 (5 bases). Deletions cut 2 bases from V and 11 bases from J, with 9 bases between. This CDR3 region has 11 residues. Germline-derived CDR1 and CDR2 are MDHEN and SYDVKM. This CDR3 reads CASSLPHRAFF. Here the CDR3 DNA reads TGTGCCAGCAGTTTACCCCACAGGGCTTTCTTT.

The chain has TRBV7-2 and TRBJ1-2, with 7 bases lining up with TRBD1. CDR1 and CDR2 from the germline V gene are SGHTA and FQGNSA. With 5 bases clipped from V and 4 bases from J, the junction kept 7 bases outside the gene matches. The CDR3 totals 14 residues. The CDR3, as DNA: TGTGCCAGCAGCGAAAAGGACAGGATCTATGGCTACACCTTC. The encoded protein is CASSEKDRIYGYTF.

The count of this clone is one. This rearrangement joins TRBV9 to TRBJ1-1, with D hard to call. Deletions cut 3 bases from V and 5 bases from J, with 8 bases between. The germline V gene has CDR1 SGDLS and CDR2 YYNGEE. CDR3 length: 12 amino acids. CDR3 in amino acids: CASSGTGTEAFF. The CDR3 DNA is TGTGCCAGCAGCGGTACGGGTACTGAAGCTTTCTTT.

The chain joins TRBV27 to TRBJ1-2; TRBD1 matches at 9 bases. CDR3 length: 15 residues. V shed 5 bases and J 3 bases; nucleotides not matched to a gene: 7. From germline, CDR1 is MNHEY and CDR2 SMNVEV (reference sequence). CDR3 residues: CASSPWTGDDYGYTF. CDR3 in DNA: TGTGCCAGCAGTCCCTGGACAGGGGATGACTATGGCTACACCTTC.

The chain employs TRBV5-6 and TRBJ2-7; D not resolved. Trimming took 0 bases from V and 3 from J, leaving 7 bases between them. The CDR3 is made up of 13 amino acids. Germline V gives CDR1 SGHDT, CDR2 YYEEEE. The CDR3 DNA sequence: TGTGCCAGCAGCTTGGAGCCCCTCTACGAGCAGTACTTC. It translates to CASSLEPLYEQYF.

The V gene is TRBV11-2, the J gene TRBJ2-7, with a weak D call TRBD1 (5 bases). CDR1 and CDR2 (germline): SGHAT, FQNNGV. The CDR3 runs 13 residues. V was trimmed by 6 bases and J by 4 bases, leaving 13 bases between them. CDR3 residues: CASRSAPGYEQYF. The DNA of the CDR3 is TGTGCCAGCAGGTCGGCCCCAGGGTACGAGCAGTACTTC.